This T cell receptor beta chain was obtained from a study of regulatory T cells in long-lasting Graves disease. Sample time point: persistent/refractory GD, antithyroid drugs over 5 years with positive TRAb. Researchers made the TCR library from RNA that was extracted from PBMCs. From an endocrinology department in Xi'an, China, came the patients. iRepertoire HTBI primers and Arm-PCR of CDR3 regions built TCR beta libraries. TCRdb redid the calling of the multiplex PCR reads with MiXCR, one entry per CDR3 protein. The sample carries approximately 470,000 distinct CDR3 sequences, around 20% recorded once. Germline CDR1 SGDLS, CDR2 YYNGEE. The V end lost 3 bases, the J end lost 6 bases, and 13 bases lay between the germline ends. The CDR3 length is 14 residues.

This chain uses TRBV9 with TRBJ2-4; possible D gene TRBD1, 5 bases. Sample: peripheral blood mononuclear cells (PBMCs), taken when the disease was refractory, from a patient treated with antithyroid drugs. This clonotype was sampled from a female donor with Graves disease. DNA for the CDR3: TGTGCCAGCAGCGCCTCCCGACAGCCAAACATTCAGTACTTC. It is translated as CASSASRQPNIQYF.